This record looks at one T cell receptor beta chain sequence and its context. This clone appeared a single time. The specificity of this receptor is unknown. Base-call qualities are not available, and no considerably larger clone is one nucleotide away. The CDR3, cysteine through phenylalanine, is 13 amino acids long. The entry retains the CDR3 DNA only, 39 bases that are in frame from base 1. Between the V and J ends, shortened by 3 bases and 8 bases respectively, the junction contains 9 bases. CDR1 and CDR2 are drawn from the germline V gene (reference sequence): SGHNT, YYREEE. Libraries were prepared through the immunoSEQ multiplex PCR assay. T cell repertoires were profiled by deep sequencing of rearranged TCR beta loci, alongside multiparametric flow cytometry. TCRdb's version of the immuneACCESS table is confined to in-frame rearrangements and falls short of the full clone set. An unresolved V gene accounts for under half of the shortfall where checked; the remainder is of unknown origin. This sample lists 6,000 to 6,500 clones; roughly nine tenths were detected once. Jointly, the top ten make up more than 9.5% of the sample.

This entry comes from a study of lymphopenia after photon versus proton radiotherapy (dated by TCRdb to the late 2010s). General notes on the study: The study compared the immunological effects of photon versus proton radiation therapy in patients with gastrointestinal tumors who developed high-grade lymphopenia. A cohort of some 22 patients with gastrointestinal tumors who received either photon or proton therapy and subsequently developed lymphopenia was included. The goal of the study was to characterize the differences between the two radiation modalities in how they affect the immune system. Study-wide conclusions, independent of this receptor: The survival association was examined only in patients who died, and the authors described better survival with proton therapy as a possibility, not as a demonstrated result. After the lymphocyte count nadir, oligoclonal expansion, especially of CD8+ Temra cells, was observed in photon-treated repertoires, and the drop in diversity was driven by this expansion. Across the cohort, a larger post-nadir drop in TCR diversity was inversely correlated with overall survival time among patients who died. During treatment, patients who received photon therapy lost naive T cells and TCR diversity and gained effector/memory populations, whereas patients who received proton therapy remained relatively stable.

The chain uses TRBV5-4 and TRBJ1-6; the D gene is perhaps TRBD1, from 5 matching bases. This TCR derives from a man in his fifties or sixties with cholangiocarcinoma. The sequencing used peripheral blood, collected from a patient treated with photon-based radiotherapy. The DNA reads TGTGCCAGCAGCTACCAGGGTTATTCACCCCTCCACTTT. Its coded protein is CASSYQGYSPLHF.